This TCR beta chain was sequenced during a study of CD8+ T cells in alopecia areata. Study context: It was oral tofacitinib, at 5 to 10 mg twice daily, that treated patients received. The share of scalp area affected provided the severity score for treated patients.

Extracted RNA was reverse transcribed into cDNA, the sequencing template. The protocol was immunoSEQ multiplex PCR, while the TCRdb copy is restricted to in-frame clones and leaves out a portion. The table has around 190,000 clones, 55% to 70% seen once. Treatment specified: oral pan-JAK inhibitor, 5-10 mg twice daily. This clone was counted only a few times. Its target is unknown. Study-wide findings and caveats: Many expanded lesional clones stayed in scalp and blood while on tofacitinib.

The CDR3 extends over 15 amino acids. In germline, CDR1 is MNHNS, CDR2 SASEGT. V was cut by 2 bases and J by 1 base, with 9 bases left in between. This specimen consisted of CD4+ T cells sorted from blood, obtained at week 4, from a patient treated with tofacitinib. This clonotype was sampled from a human donor with alopecia areata. The V call is TRBV6-1, the J call TRBJ1-5, with a possible D match to TRBD1 (5 bases). Here the CDR3 DNA reads TGTGCCAGCAGTGAACTTTGGGGGAGCAATCAGCCCCAGCATTTT. Translated: CASSELWGSNQPQHF.